These 32 T cell receptor beta chains share one sample of origin, sequenced in a study of blood T cell repertoires in COVID-19. Profiling relied on immunoSEQ multiplex PCR, and the TCRdb table lists in-frame clones only, not all of them. Among over 90,000 clones listed, about 90% were seen once. The sequencing sample was made of peripheral blood. These receptor sequences come from a man aged 18-30 years with acute or convalescent COVID-19.

V gene TRBV3-1 (or the pseudogene TRBV3-2) combines with J gene TRBJ2-3; 10 positions match TRBD2. The CDR3 is 20 amino acids. The V segment lost 3 bases and the J segment 6 bases; nucleotides outside the gene matches: 21. The germline CDR1 and CDR2 sequences are LGHDT and YNNKEL (reference sequence). The chain's CDR3 is CASSQPSGATSGAGGDTQYF. The CDR3 region has the DNA TGTGCCAGCAGCCAGCCTTCAGGGGCCACTAGCGGGGCCGGAGGGGATACGCAGTATTTT.

V is TRBV19 and J is TRBJ2-3, with D uncertain. Germline lookup yields CDR1 LNHDA and CDR2 SQIVND (reference sequence). The CDR3 covers 17 residues. V was shortened by 5 bases and J by 1 base, with 19 bases between the two germline ends. The CDR3 loop reads CASSSRGPRAGTDTQYF. The CDR3 coding sequence is TGTGCCAGTAGTTCTCGTGGTCCTCGCGCCGGCACAGATACGCAGTATTTT.

The chain combines TRBV30 with TRBJ1-2, with 9 bases matching TRBD1. CDR3 length equals 12 residues. From germline, CDR1 is GTSNPN and CDR2 SVGIG (reference sequence). V trimming: 6 bases; J trimming: 4 bases; junction bases outside the gene matches: 3. For the CDR3, the DNA is TGTGCCTGCACAGGGGGCGCCTATGGCTACACCTTC. Translated: CACTGGAYGYTF.

The rearrangement uses TRBV2 and TRBJ2-1; 13 bases fit TRBD2. CDR1 and CDR2 (germline): SNHLY, FYNNEI. CDR3 size: 15 residues. V lost 7 bases, J lost 3 bases, and 3 bases stayed unmatched. DNA for the CDR3: TGTGCCAGCACCCGGACTAGCGGGGGCTACAATGAGCAGTTCTTC. This codes for CASTRTSGGYNEQFF.

This clone has a single count. The chain joins TRBV4-2 to TRBJ2-3; TRBD1 agrees at 9 bases. V was pared by 4 bases and J by 5 bases, with 10 bases of the junction left unmatched. From germline, CDR1 is LGHNA and CDR2 YNFKEQ. This CDR3 contains 16 residues. For the CDR3, the DNA is TGTGCCAGCAGCCTACCGCCGGGACAGGGTCAAGATACGCAGTATTTT. Translated, it gives CASSLPPGQGQDTQYF.

The chain uses TRBV19 and TRBJ2-7; D unresolved. Trimming pared 3 bases from V and 0 bases from J, leaving 9 bases between. The germline CDR1 and CDR2 sequences are LNHDA and SQIVND (reference sequence). The CDR3 spans 14 residues. This CDR3 is CASSIEARSYEQYF. The CDR3 DNA follows: TGTGCCAGTAGTATCGAGGCGCGCTCCTACGAGCAGTACTTC.

The J gene is TRBJ1-2, the V gene TRBV19; 7 bases are shared with TRBD1. The V gene's germline CDR1 is LNHDA and CDR2 SQIVND (reference sequence). Germline trimming cut 1 base from V and 5 bases from J; bases unmatched to any gene: 1. This CDR3 is built from 13 residues. The CDR3 sequence is CASSIGDRYGYTF. The CDR3 coding sequence is TGTGCCAGTAGTATAGGGGACAGATATGGCTACACCTTC.

Comments on this clone: Other DNA sequences in this specimen translate into the identical CDR3. The V call is TRBV6-1, the J call TRBJ1-2; D is perhaps TRBD1 (6 bases). The V and J ends lost 1 base and 4 bases respectively, with 10 bases between them. Germline V gene lookup returns CDR1 MNHNS and CDR2 SASEGT. This CDR3 comprises 14 residues. For the CDR3, the DNA is TGTGCCAGCAGTGAAGGGGGGCGAGGCTATGGCTACACCTTC. Translating gives CASSEGGRGYGYTF.

The V gene is TRBV6-5, the J gene TRBJ1-1; D is unclear. Trimming took 7 bases from V and 0 from J, leaving 9 bases between them. Germline lookup yields CDR1 MNHEY and CDR2 SVGAGI. The CDR3 consists of 13 residues. The DNA for the CDR3 is TGTGCCAGCACTTCGGTCATGAACACTGAAGCTTTCTTT. It encodes CASTSVMNTEAFF.

The genes are TRBV10-3 and TRBJ1-5, with 8 positions matching TRBD1. The CDR3 loop spans 13 amino acids. Germline trimming cut 6 bases from V and 8 bases from J; bases unmatched to any gene: 6. Germline-derived CDR1 and CDR2 are ENHRY and SYGVKD. The CDR3 protein is CAIRDRGNEPQHF. CDR3 DNA sequence: TGTGCCATCAGAGACAGGGGTAATGAGCCCCAGCATTTT.

This clone was observed a handful of times. V gene TRBV5-1 combines with J gene TRBJ2-7, with TRBD1 matching over 9 bases. This CDR3 is built from 15 residues. Germline loops: CDR1 SGHRS, CDR2 YFSETQ. J was trimmed by 4 bases and V by 2 bases; bases with no gene match: 7. Here the CDR3 reads CASSFSQGALYEQYF. CDR3 DNA: TGCGCCAGCAGCTTTTCACAGGGGGCGCTTTACGAGCAGTACTTC.

The chain joins TRBV30 to TRBJ1-4; D remains ambiguous. The CDR3 length is 14 residues. Germline V gene sequence: CDR1 GTSNPN, CDR2 SVGIG (reference sequence). The V gene lost 0 bases and the J gene lost 6 bases, with 11 bases spanning the gap. The CDR3 is CAWSVNGFDEKLFF. Written as DNA, the CDR3 is TGTGCCTGGAGTGTAAACGGTTTCGATGAAAAACTGTTTTTT.

V gene TRBV19 combines with J gene TRBJ1-5, with D possibly being TRBD1 (5 bases). CDR3 size: 15 residues. In germline, CDR1 is LNHDA, CDR2 SQIVND (reference sequence). The germline V and J ends were trimmed by 7 bases and 0 bases, with 13 bases remaining between them. CDR3 nucleotide sequence: TGTGCCAGTACAGGGTTAGGATATAGCAATCAGCCCCAGCATTTT. The encoded protein is CASTGLGYSNQPQHF.

This chain connects TRBV27 to TRBJ1-1, with D hard to call. Trimming removed 8 bases at V and 2 bases at J, with 9 bases between. CDR3 length: 12 residues. From germline, CDR1 is MNHEY and CDR2 SMNVEV (reference sequence). CDR3 in DNA: TGTGCCAGCGGAGGGCCCAACACTGAAGCTTTCTTT. Amino acids: CASGGPNTEAFF.

The chain recombines TRBV18 with TRBJ1-1; D perhaps matches TRBD1 (6 bases). CDR1 is KGHSH, CDR2 LQKENI, per germline. The CDR3 covers 13 residues. V dropped 2 bases and J dropped 5 bases, with 9 bases sitting between them. The CDR3 spells CASSPGRGTEAFF. CDR3 nucleotides: TGTGCCAGCTCACCAGGAAGGGGGACTGAAGCTTTCTTT.

This chain uses TRBV7-2 with TRBJ2-1, with 16 bases that match TRBD2. Germline CDR1 reads SGHTA; CDR2 reads FQGNSA. The CDR3 is made up of 18 amino acids. Trimming took 1 base from V and 2 from J; bases not matched to a gene: 2. The CDR3 spells CASSLGGLAGGAYNEQFF. In DNA form, the CDR3 reads TGTGCCAGCAGCTTAGGGGGACTAGCGGGAGGGGCCTACAATGAGCAGTTCTTC.

The chain links TRBV15 to TRBJ1-1, with D unresolved. From germline, CDR1 is LNHNV and CDR2 YYDKDF (reference sequence). The CDR3 has 15 residues. V gave up 0 bases and J gave up 1 base, with 9 bases separating them. As DNA, the CDR3 is TGTGCCACCAGCAGAGATCTTGCGGGGAACACTGAAGCTTTCTTT. It codes for CATSRDLAGNTEAFF.

This sequence joins TRBV9 and TRBJ2-1; 8 nucleotides line up with TRBD2. The CDR3 extends over 15 amino acids. The germline CDR1 and CDR2 sequences are SGDLS and YYNGEE. With V trimmed by 0 bases and J by 6 bases, 5 bases remained unmatched. CDR3 protein: CASSVGGTSINEQFF. In DNA form, the CDR3 reads TGTGCCAGCAGCGTAGGCGGGACTAGTATCAATGAGCAGTTCTTC. Looking up the rest from reference TRBV9 and TRBJ2-1 gives the full variable domain: DSGVTQTPKHLITATGQRVTLRCSPRSGDLSVYWYQQSLDQGLQFLIQYYNGEERAKGNILERFSAQQFPDLHSELNLSSLELGDSALYFCASSVGGTSINEQFFGPGTRLTVL.

The chain couples TRBV5-1 to TRBJ2-7; D possibly corresponds to TRBD1 (6 bases). Germline loops: CDR1 SGHRS, CDR2 YFSETQ. V lost 3 bases, J lost 1 base, and 8 bases lay in between. The CDR3 spans 13 residues. The CDR3, as DNA: TGCGCCAGCAGCTGGGACAAATCCTACGAGCAGTACTTC. It codes for CASSWDKSYEQYF.

The V call is TRBV6-1, the J call TRBJ1-5; D is undetermined. This CDR3 contains 13 residues. Germline V gives CDR1 MNHNS, CDR2 SASEGT. V lost 2 bases, J lost 0 bases, and 2 bases lay in between. Here the CDR3 DNA reads TGTGCCAGCAGTGAACATAGCAATCAGCCCCAGCATTTT. Encoded protein: CASSEHSNQPQHF.

The chain joins TRBV2 to TRBJ1-1; 8 bases map to TRBD1. The trim removed 6 bases at V and 4 bases at J, leaving 7 bases unmatched. From germline, CDR1 is SNHLY and CDR2 FYNNEI. The CDR3 covers 14 residues. CDR3 coding DNA: TGTGCCAGCAGGGGACAGGCGAGGGGCACTGAAGCTTTCTTT. As protein: CASRGQARGTEAFF.

The gene calls are TRBV7-2 and TRBJ1-1, with 7 positions matching TRBD1. This CDR3 region has 14 residues. V dropped 5 bases and J dropped 5; count of bases not matched to a gene: 8. Germline CDR1 and CDR2: SGHTA and FQGNSA. CDR3 nucleotide sequence: TGTGCCAGCAGCGCTGACAGGGTGAGGACTGAAGCTTTCTTT. This encodes CASSADRVRTEAFF. The whole variable domain, remainder taken from reference TRBV7-2 and TRBJ1-1, is GAGVSQSPSNKVTEKGKDVELRCDPISGHTALYWYRQSLGQGLEFLIYFQGNSAPDKSGLPSDRFSAERTGGSVSTLTIQRTQQEDSAVYLCASSADRVRTEAFFGQGTRLTVV.

V gene TRBV18 combines with J gene TRBJ1-1; weak D call: TRBD1 (5 bases). V was clipped by 0 bases and J by 3 bases, with 17 bases between them. The CDR3 is made up of 17 amino acids. CDR1 and CDR2 from the germline V gene are KGHSH and LQKENI. The CDR3 DNA sequence: TGTGCCAGCTCACCACCGGGAACCGGTATAGGGGACACTGAAGCTTTCTTT. It yields the protein CASSPPGTGIGDTEAFF.

This chain links TRBV9 with TRBJ2-2, with 8 bases aligning to TRBD2. Per germline, CDR1 SGDLS and CDR2 YYNGEE. The CDR3 totals 17 residues. Germline trimming cut 0 bases from V and 1 base from J; bases unmatched to any gene: 5. The CDR3 DNA is TGTGCCAGCAGCGTAGGAAGCGGGGGCTTGAACACCGGGGAGCTGTTTTTT. Its translation is CASSVGSGGLNTGELFF.

Concerning this clone: Other DNA sequences in the same sample also yield this CDR3. The chain has TRBV7-9 and TRBJ1-4, with 8 bases identical to TRBD1. CDR3 size: 14 residues. CDR1 and CDR2 (germline): SEHNR, FQNEAQ (reference sequence). V was clipped by 1 base and J by 8 bases; unmatched bases: 3. This CDR3 is CASSLGTGGEKLFF. Here the CDR3 DNA reads TGTGCCAGCAGCTTAGGAACAGGGGGGGAAAAACTGTTTTTT.

The chain combines TRBV15 with TRBJ1-3; a possible D gene is TRBD1 (5 bases). CDR3 size: 17 residues. Germline CDR1 is LNHNV and CDR2 is YYDKDF (reference sequence). V gave up 0 bases and J gave up 1 base, with 13 bases separating them. CDR3 DNA: TGTGCCACCAGCAGAGAGCCTCTCGGGGGATCTGGAAACACCATATATTTT. Protein sequence: CATSREPLGGSGNTIYF.

This clone has a handful of counts. The chain joins TRBV12-3 or TRBV12-4 to TRBJ1-5; D is uncertain. This CDR3 region has 13 residues. Trimming left V 3 bases short and J 5 bases short, with 8 bases between. The CDR3 bases are TGTGCCAGCAGTTTGCAGGCCCATCAGCCCCAGCATTTT. The encoded protein is CASSLQAHQPQHF.

The chain links TRBV30 to TRBJ1-5; 10 nucleotides agree with TRBD1. Germline-derived CDR1 and CDR2 are GTSNPN and SVGIG (reference sequence). CDR3 length: 16 residues. The junction had 5 bases not matched to a gene; V was cut back by 2 bases and J by 1 base. As DNA, the CDR3 is TGTGCCTGGAGTTCCGGGACAGGGGTAAGCAATCAGCCCCAGCATTTT. Its protein product is CAWSSGTGVSNQPQHF. The full variable domain, its missing parts supplied by reference TRBV30 and TRBJ1-5, is SQTIHQWPATLVQPVGSPLSLECTVEGTSNPNLYWYRQAAGRGLQLLFYSVGIGQISSEVPQNLSASRPQDRQFILSSKKLLLSDSGFYLCAWSSGTGVSNQPQHFGDGTRLSIL.

The rearrangement uses TRBV7-7 and TRBJ1-4, with D tentatively TRBD1 (6 bases). CDR1 is SSHAT, CDR2 FNYEAQ, per germline (reference sequence). The V end lost 5 bases, the J end lost 8 bases, and 12 bases lay between the germline ends. CDR3 length: 13 residues. The CDR3 DNA is TGTGCCAGCAGCGTTGACACAGGGGAAAAACTGTTTTTT. It encodes CASSVDTGEKLFF.

J is TRBJ1-5 and V is TRBV7-8; possibly TRBD1 for D (6 bases). Trimming took 0 bases from V and 3 from J, leaving 9 bases between them. The CDR3 sequence is 15 residues long. CDR1 is SGHVS, CDR2 FQNEAQ, per germline. The CDR3 nucleotides read TGTGCCAGCAGCTTAGCCCGGGACAACAATCAGCCCCAGCATTTT. Translation: CASSLARDNNQPQHF.

Notes on this clone: The same CDR3 arises from other DNA sequences in this sample as well. CDR3 nucleotide sequence: TGTGCCAGCATGACAGGGAGGAACTATGGCTACACCTTC. Amino acid sequence: CASMTGRNYGYTF. J is TRBJ1-2 and V is TRBV2; 7 bases fit TRBD1. Germline values: CDR1 SNHLY, CDR2 FYNNEI. The V gene end was trimmed by 7 bases and the J gene end by 2 bases; junction bases not matched to a gene: 4. This CDR3 spans 13 amino acids.

The V and J genes are TRBV27 and TRBJ2-3; 7 nucleotides agree with TRBD2. Per the germline V gene, CDR1 is MNHEY and CDR2 is SMNVEV (reference sequence). Trimming removed 3 bases from V and 2 bases from J; junction bases left unmatched: 5. The CDR3 sequence is 15 residues long. Here the CDR3 DNA reads TGTGCCAGCAGTTTGGAGGGAGGGCCCACAGATACGCAGTATTTT. This gives the protein CASSLEGGPTDTQYF.